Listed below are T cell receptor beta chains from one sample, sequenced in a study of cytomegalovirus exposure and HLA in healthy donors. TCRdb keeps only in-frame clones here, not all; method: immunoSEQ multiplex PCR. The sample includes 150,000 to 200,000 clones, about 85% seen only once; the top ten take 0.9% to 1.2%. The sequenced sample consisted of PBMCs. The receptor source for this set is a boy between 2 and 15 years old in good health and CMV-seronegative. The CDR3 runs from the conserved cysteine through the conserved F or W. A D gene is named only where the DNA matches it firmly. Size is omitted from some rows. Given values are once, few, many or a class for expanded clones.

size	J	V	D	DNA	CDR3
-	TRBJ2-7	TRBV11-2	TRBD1	TGTGCCAGCAGCTCCGACAGGGGGGAGTGGGAGCAGTACTTC	CASSSDRGEWEQYF
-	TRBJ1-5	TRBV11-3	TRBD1	TGTGCCAGCAGCTTGGGCCGGGACAGGGGGCCCCTTAGCAATCAGCCCCAGCATTTT	CASSLGRDRGPLSNQPQHF
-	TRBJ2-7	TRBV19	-	TGTGCCAGTAGCACAAACTACGAGCAGTACTTC	CASSTNYEQYF
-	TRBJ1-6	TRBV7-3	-	TGTGCCAGCAGCTTAGGACTTCGGTCACCCCTCCACTTT	CASSLGLRSPLHF
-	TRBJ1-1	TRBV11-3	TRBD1	TGTGCCAGCAGCCCACTAGGGGGCCTGAACACTGAAGCTTTCTTT	CASSPLGGLNTEAFF
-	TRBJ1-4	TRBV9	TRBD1	TGTGCCAGCAGCCCAACGGGGACAGAGAATGAAAAACTGTTTTTT	CASSPTGTENEKLFF
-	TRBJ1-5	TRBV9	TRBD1	TGTGCCAGCAGCGTCGGGACAGTGGGCAATCAACCCCAGCATTTT	CASSVGTVGNQPQHF
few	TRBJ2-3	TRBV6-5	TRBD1	TGTGCCAGCAGCAAGACAGGGTTTCAAGATACGCAGTATTTT	CASSKTGFQDTQYF
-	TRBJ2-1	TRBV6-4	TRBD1	TGTGCCAGCAGTGACTCGATGTGGTTAGGACAGGCAAACAATGAGCAGTTCTTC	CASSDSMWLGQANNEQFF
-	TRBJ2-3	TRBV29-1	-	TGCAGCGTTGATTGGGGCGCTAGCACAGATACGCAGTATTTT	CSVDWGASTDTQYF
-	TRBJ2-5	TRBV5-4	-	TGTGCCAGCAGCTTTCTAGGAGAAGAGACCCAGTACTTC	CASSFLGEETQYF
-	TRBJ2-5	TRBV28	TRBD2	TGTGCCAGCAGGGCTCTAGCGGGAGGTCGGGAGACCCAGTACTTC	CASRALAGGRETQYF
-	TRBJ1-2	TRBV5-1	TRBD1	TGCGCCAGCAGCTTGGGGGGGACAGGGAACTATGGCTACACCTTC	CASSLGGTGNYGYTF
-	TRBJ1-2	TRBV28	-	TGTGCCAGCAACCCACGGGGGTTTAGGGGCTACACCTTC	CASNPRGFRGYTF
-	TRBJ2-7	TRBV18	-	TGTGCCAGCTCACCACCGAAGCCAGGCTACTACGAGCAGTACTTC	CASSPPKPGYYEQYF
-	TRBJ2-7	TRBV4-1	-	TGCGCCAGCAGCCATGGCAGGGCCGCCTACGAGCAGTACTTC	CASSHGRAAYEQYF
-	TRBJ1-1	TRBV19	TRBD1	TGTGCCAGTACCTCGGACAGGGGTGGGTACACTGAAGCTTTCTTT	CASTSDRGGYTEAFF
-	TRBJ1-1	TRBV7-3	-	TGTGCCAGCAGCTTAACCCCGGACACTGAAGCTTTCTTT	CASSLTPDTEAFF
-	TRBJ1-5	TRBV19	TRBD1	TGTGCCAGTAGTATATGGGACAGGGTTCCGGAGCCCCAGCATTTT	CASSIWDRVPEPQHF
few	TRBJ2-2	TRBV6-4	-	TGTGCCAGCAGTTATGATGTAGCCGGGGAGCTGTTTTTT	CASSYDVAGELFF
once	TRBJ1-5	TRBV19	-	TGTGCCAGTAGTTTCCCCCAGGGGAAGGGGCCCCAGCATTTT	CASSFPQGKGPQHF
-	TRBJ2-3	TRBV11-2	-	TGTGCCAGCAGCTTAGTAGTAGGGGCGCCAGATACGCAGTATTTT	CASSLVVGAPDTQYF
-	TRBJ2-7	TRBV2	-	TGTGCCATATGGACTGACTACGAGCAGTACTTC	CAIWTDYEQYF
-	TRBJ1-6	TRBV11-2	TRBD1	TGTGCCAGCAGCTCAACGACAGGGGTTGGTTCACCCCTCCACTTT	CASSSTTGVGSPLHF
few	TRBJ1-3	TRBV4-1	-	TGCGCCAGCAGCCTCAGGGTTACTGGAAACACCATATATTTT	CASSLRVTGNTIYF
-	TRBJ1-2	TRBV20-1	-	TGCAGTGCTACAGGGACTTATGGCTACACCTTC	CSATGTYGYTF
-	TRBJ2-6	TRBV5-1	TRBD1	TGCGCCAGCAGCCCGGGACAGGGGATTATGGGGGCCAACGTCCTGACTTTC	CASSPGQGIMGANVLTF
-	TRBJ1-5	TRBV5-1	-	TGCGCCAGCAGCATTATGCCGGGAGGGCCCCAGCATTTT	CASSIMPGGPQHF
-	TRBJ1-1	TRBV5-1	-	TGCGCCAGCAGTAGGGGGAATCCGGACACTGAAGCTTTCTTT	CASSRGNPDTEAFF
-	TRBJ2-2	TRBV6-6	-	TGTGCCAGCAGTTATGGGCGGGCGAACACCGGGGAGCTGTTTTTT	CASSYGRANTGELFF
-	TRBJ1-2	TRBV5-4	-	TGTGCCAGCAGCTTGGACGGGGACTATGGCTACACCTTC	CASSLDGDYGYTF
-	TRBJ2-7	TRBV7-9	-	TGTGCCAGCGGCCACGGCGCTAGCTCGGGCGAGCAGTACTTC	CASGHGASSGEQYF
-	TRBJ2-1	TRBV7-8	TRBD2	TGTGCCAGCACCGGGAGGCGGGAGCATGTCTACAATGAGCAGTTCTTC	CASTGRREHVYNEQFF
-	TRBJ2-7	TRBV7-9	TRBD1	TGTGCCAGCAGCACGTTGACAGGGGCGGGAAACGAGCAGTACTTC	CASSTLTGAGNEQYF
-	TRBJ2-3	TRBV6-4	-	TGTGCCAGCAGGACCCGGGCAGGGGACACAGATACGCAGTATTTT	CASRTRAGDTDTQYF
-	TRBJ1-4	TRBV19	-	TGTGCCAGTAGCTATGACGGGGGGGATGAAAAACTGTTTTTT	CASSYDGGDEKLFF
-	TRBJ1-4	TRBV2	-	TGTGCCAGCAGTGGAAGAGGGGGTGAGAGTGAAAAACTGTTTTTT	CASSGRGGESEKLFF
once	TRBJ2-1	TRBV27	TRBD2	TGTGCCAGCAGTTTATGGGCTAGCGGGAGGTATAGCGATGAGCAGTTCTTC	CASSLWASGRYSDEQFF
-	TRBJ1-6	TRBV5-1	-	TGCGCCAGCAGCCATTCCGGCGGCCGGAGGAGTAATTCACCCCTCCACTTT	CASSHSGGRRSNSPLHF
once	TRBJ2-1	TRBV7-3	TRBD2	TGTGCCAGCAGCCCAAGGTCGGGAGGGCCGATCGATGAGCAGTTCTTC	CASSPRSGGPIDEQFF
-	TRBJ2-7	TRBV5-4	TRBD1	TGTGCCAGCAGCCTCACGGACAGGGGGAAGGTCGAGCAGTACTTC	CASSLTDRGKVEQYF
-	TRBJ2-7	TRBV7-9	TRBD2	TGTGCCAGCAGCTTAGCGGGAGGGGACTACGAGCAGTACTTC	CASSLAGGDYEQYF
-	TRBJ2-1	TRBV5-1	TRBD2	TGCGCCAGCAGCCTTTGGACTAGCAGATCTGGCGAGCAGTTCTTC	CASSLWTSRSGEQFF
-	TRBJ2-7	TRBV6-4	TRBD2	TGTGCCAGCAAAGGGGGTATAGCGGGACCAAGGTGGGGAACCTACGAGCAGTACTTC	CASKGGIAGPRWGTYEQYF
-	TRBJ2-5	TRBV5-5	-	TGTGCCAGCAGACGAGAGCAGACCCAGTACTTC	CASRREQTQYF
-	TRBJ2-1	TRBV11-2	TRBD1	TGTGCCAGCAGCATACAGGGGGCAGGCGATGAGCAGTTCTTC	CASSIQGAGDEQFF
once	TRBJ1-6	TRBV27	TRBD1	TGTGCCAGCAGTCCGATGACAGGGAGGTACAATTCACCCCTCCACTTT	CASSPMTGRYNSPLHF
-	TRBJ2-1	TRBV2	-	TGTGCCTGCGAACCGGACTTGTCCTACAATGAGCAGTTCTTC	CACEPDLSYNEQFF
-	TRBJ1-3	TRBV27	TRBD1	TGTGCCAGCAGAGACGGACAGGGCTTATCTGGAAACACCATATATTTT	CASRDGQGLSGNTIYF
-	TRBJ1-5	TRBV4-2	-	TGTGCCAGCAGCCAAGAATTGTACACAAATCAGCCCCAGCATTTT	CASSQELYTNQPQHF
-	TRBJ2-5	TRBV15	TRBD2	TGTGCCACCAGCAGAATTAGCGGGGGGGCCAGAGAGACCCAGTACTTC	CATSRISGGARETQYF
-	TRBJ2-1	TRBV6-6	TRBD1	TGTGCCAGCAGCCCGCCAGGGGGTTCCTACAATGAGCAGTTCTTC	CASSPPGGSYNEQFF
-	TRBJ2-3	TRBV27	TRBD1	TGTGCCACCATGACAGGGGCCAGCACAGATACGCAGTATTTT	CATMTGASTDTQYF
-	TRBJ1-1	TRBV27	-	TGTGCCAGCAGAGATGAGCAGGGATCGGCCACTGAAGCTTTCTTT	CASRDEQGSATEAFF